Following are 26 T cell receptor beta chains from one sample sequenced in a study of OX40 agonist ivuxolimab in advanced cancers. TCRdb's table, derived via immunoSEQ multiplex PCR, lists solely in-frame clones and lacks some. Of tens of thousands of clones in the sample, 94% were seen once. The material sequenced was CD4+ or CD8+ T cells sorted from blood, taken in a trial of the OX40 agonist ivuxolimab. These receptor sequences come from an adult with an advanced solid tumor such as melanoma, head and neck, liver or kidney cancer.

The rearrangement links TRBV14 to TRBJ2-1, with a tentative D call TRBD2 (6 bases). The germline CDR1 and CDR2 sequences are SGHDN and FVKESK. The CDR3 totals 15 residues. V gave up 1 base and J gave up 8 bases, with 15 bases separating them. CDR3 bases: TGTGCCAGCAGCCAAGCGACTAGGGGCGGGGATGAGCAGTTCTTC. It is translated as CASSQATRGGDEQFF.

The V call is TRBV7-8, the J call TRBJ2-7, with 10 bases that match TRBD1. The CDR3 has 15 residues. The J segment lost 3 bases and the V segment lost 4 bases, leaving 6 bases of the junction unmatched. Looked up from germline, CDR1 is SGHVS and CDR2 is FQNEAQ. The CDR3 here is CASSSPRTGGYEQYF. Here the CDR3 DNA reads TGTGCCAGCAGCTCCCCCCGGACAGGGGGCTACGAGCAGTACTTC.

The chain is built from TRBV13 and TRBJ2-7, with a possible D match to TRBD1 (6 bases). Trimming took 4 bases from V and 0 from J, leaving 10 bases between them. From germline, CDR1 is PRHDT and CDR2 FYEKMQ (reference sequence). This CDR3 comprises 14 residues. In DNA, the CDR3 is TGTGCCAGCAGCTCAGGGGACCGCTCCTACGAGCAGTACTTC. Its protein is CASSSGDRSYEQYF.

The chain carries TRBV7-3 and TRBJ2-7; no reliable D call. Looked up from germline, CDR1 is SGHTA and CDR2 is FQGTGA. Between the trimmed V and J ends, which lost 2 bases and 4 bases, there was a span of 12 bases. This CDR3 region has 14 residues. The CDR3 DNA follows: TGTGCCAGCAGCTTAGGGCCCATGGGTTACGAGCAGTACTTC. Protein sequence: CASSLGPMGYEQYF.

The V call is TRBV9, the J call TRBJ1-1; no clear D gene. Germline CDR1 and CDR2: SGDLS and YYNGEE. CDR3 length equals 13 residues. Trimming left V 4 bases short and J 6 bases short, with 13 bases between. CDR3 protein: CASSPANGPEAFF. In DNA form, the CDR3 reads TGTGCCAGCAGCCCAGCAAACGGACCTGAAGCTTTCTTT.

The chain recombines TRBV19 with TRBJ2-2; D possibly corresponds to TRBD1 (5 bases). V lost 6 bases and J 7 bases, leaving 15 bases between the germline ends. CDR3 length: 14 residues. Germline V gene lookup returns CDR1 LNHDA and CDR2 SQIVND (reference sequence). CDR3 DNA: TGTGCCAGTAGCGCAGGGCCTGGGGTCGGGGAGCTGTTTTTT. Amino acid sequence: CASSAGPGVGELFF.

V is TRBV5-1 and J is TRBJ2-7, with a possible D match to TRBD1 (5 bases). CDR3 length: 15 residues. The germline gives CDR1 SGHRS, CDR2 YFSETQ. The ends were cut back, 0 bases at V and 2 bases at J, with 12 bases in the middle. The CDR3 loop is CASSLVGQGPYEQYF. CDR3 coding DNA: TGCGCCAGCAGCTTGGTGGGCCAGGGTCCCTACGAGCAGTACTTC.

The V call is TRBV13, the J call TRBJ2-3; possible D gene TRBD2, 7 bases. Germline CDR1 and CDR2: PRHDT and FYEKMQ (reference sequence). The CDR3 loop spans 14 amino acids. V lost 8 bases, J lost 4 bases, and 16 bases lay in between. CDR3 DNA: TGTGCCAGCGGGTCCCGGGGGGCGGCAGATACGCAGTATTTT. Translating gives CASGSRGAADTQYF.

This rearrangement joins TRBV7-6 to TRBJ2-7; no clear D gene. V was shortened by 2 bases and J by 0 bases, with 11 bases between the two germline ends. Looked up from germline, CDR1 is SGHVS and CDR2 is FNYEAQ. This CDR3 contains 15 residues. The CDR3 reads CASSLSVRDSYEQYF. The CDR3 DNA sequence: TGTGCCAGCAGCTTAAGTGTGAGAGACTCCTACGAGCAGTACTTC. Full variable domain (remainder filled in from reference TRBV7-6 and TRBJ2-7): GAGVSQSPRYKVTKRGQDVALRCDPISGHVSLYWYRQALGQGPEFLTYFNYEAQQDKSGLPNDRFSAERPEGSISTLTIQRTEQRDSAMYRCASSLSVRDSYEQYFGPGTRLTVT.

This chain joins TRBV27 and TRBJ2-7, with 8 positions matching TRBD2. The CDR3 is 14 amino acids. Germline V gene data show CDR1 as MNHEY and CDR2 as SMNVEV (reference sequence). V lost 2 bases, J lost 5 bases, and 5 bases stayed unmatched. As DNA, the CDR3 is TGTGCCAGCAGTTTACTAAGCGGGAGCAACGAGCAGTACTTC. Translating gives CASSLLSGSNEQYF.

The chain joins TRBV28 to TRBJ2-1, with 10 bases matching TRBD1. Trimming took 1 base from V and 8 from J; bases not matched to a gene: 8. This CDR3 spans 16 amino acids. The V gene's germline CDR1 is MDHEN and CDR2 SYDVKM. The CDR3 loop is CASSLSRDRGEYEQFF. As DNA, the CDR3 is TGTGCCAGCAGTTTATCCCGGGACAGGGGAGAGTATGAGCAGTTCTTC.

This rearrangement joins TRBV4-1 to TRBJ2-5, with TRBD2 matching 9 bases. Germline CDR1 is MGHRA and CDR2 is YSYEKL. CDR3 length: 17 residues. Trimming at V came to 0 bases and at J to 3 bases, leaving 8 bases not matched to a gene. This CDR3 is CASSQDRASGRKETQYF. CDR3 bases: TGCGCCAGCAGCCAAGATCGGGCCAGCGGGAGGAAAGAGACCCAGTACTTC.

The rearrangement uses TRBV11-2 and TRBJ2-5; 9 bases align to TRBD1. The tail of the sequence fits TRBJ2-7 better, so the J call may be wrong. This CDR3 region has 13 residues. CDR1 and CDR2 (germline): SGHAT, FQNNGV. The CDR3 DNA is TGTGCCAGCAGCTTAGGGACAGGGGACGAGCAGTACTTC. This codes for CASSLGTGDEQYF.

In this sample, this clone turned up once. The V gene is TRBV4-2, the J gene TRBJ1-2; 8 nucleotides match TRBD1. The CDR3 loop spans 16 amino acids. Germline loops: CDR1 LGHNA, CDR2 YNFKEQ. V lost 4 bases to trimming and J lost 0 bases; unmatched junction nucleotides: 7. CDR3 sequence: CASSPLGQGPNYGYTF. In nucleotides, the CDR3 is TGTGCCAGCAGCCCCCTAGGACAGGGACCTAACTATGGCTACACCTTC.

V usage is TRBV7-9 and J usage is TRBJ2-4; 9 positions agree with TRBD2. Trimming at V came to 5 bases and at J to 8 bases, leaving 7 bases not matched to a gene. The germline V gene encodes CDR1 SEHNR and CDR2 FQNEAQ (reference sequence). CDR3 length: 14 amino acids. The chain's CDR3 is CASSALAGLDIQYF. The CDR3 DNA reads TGTGCCAGCAGCGCACTAGCGGGTCTTGACATTCAGTACTTC.

In this sample, this clone turned up a few times. This chain connects TRBV6-1 to TRBJ1-5; D not resolved. Germline CDR1 and CDR2: MNHNS and SASEGT. CDR3 length: 15 amino acids. Between the trimmed V and J ends, which lost 3 bases and 0 bases, there was a span of 9 bases. The CDR3 is CASSESGFSNQPQHF. DNA of the CDR3: TGTGCCAGCAGTGAGAGCGGGTTTAGCAATCAGCCCCAGCATTTT.

This rearrangement joins TRBV7-2 to TRBJ2-7, with TRBD2 identical over 7 bases. The V segment lost 5 bases and the J segment 3 bases; nucleotides outside the gene matches: 7. The CDR3 consists of 14 residues. Germline V gene lookup returns CDR1 SGHTA and CDR2 FQGNSA. The CDR3 loop is CASSTLAANYEQYF. Written as DNA, the CDR3 is TGTGCCAGCAGCACCCTAGCGGCTAACTACGAGCAGTACTTC.

The rearrangement joins TRBV10-2 to TRBJ1-1; D uncertain. V was pared by 0 bases and J by 7 bases, with 12 bases between. The CDR3 is 14 amino acids. Germline V CDR1 and CDR2: WSHSY, SAAADI. The CDR3: CASSESNSFVEAFF. CDR3 DNA sequence: TGCGCCAGCAGTGAGTCAAACAGTTTTGTTGAAGCTTTCTTT.

A single count supports this clone. The chain couples TRBV27 to TRBJ1-1, with 9 bases that match TRBD1. This CDR3 contains 12 residues. Germline trimming cut 6 bases from V and 5 bases from J; bases unmatched to any gene: 1. Germline V gene lookup returns CDR1 MNHEY and CDR2 SMNVEV (reference sequence). CDR3 DNA: TGTGCCAGCAGGACAGGGGGGACTGAAGCTTTCTTT. This sequence encodes CASRTGGTEAFF.

The V and J genes are TRBV27 and TRBJ2-7, with 10 nucleotides matching TRBD2. There are 17 residues in the CDR3. Trimming cost V 2 bases and J 3 bases; bases outside gene matches: 10. The germline V gene has CDR1 MNHEY and CDR2 SMNVEV (reference sequence). The CDR3 sequence: CASSLTGLAVLSYEQYF. CDR3 bases: TGTGCCAGCAGTTTAACCGGACTAGCGGTACTGAGCTACGAGCAGTACTTC.

This chain joins TRBV27 and TRBJ2-7; D remains ambiguous. This CDR3 has 14 amino acids. The V end was cut by 1 base, the J end by 4 bases, with 11 bases between. The germline V gene encodes CDR1 MNHEY and CDR2 SMNVEV (reference sequence). The CDR3 region is CASSLYPPPYEQYF. In DNA form, the CDR3 reads TGTGCCAGCAGTTTATATCCCCCGCCATACGAGCAGTACTTC.

This clone appeared a single time. This chain links TRBV6-5 with TRBJ1-1; D is ambiguous. The V end was cut by 0 bases, the J end by 10 bases, with 12 bases between. The CDR3 contains 13 residues. Germline CDR1 reads MNHEY; CDR2 reads SVGAGI. CDR3 amino acids: CASSYSGGRVAFF. CDR3 DNA: TGTGCCAGCAGTTACTCTGGTGGGCGGGTAGCTTTCTTT.

The CDR3 DNA sequence: TGTGCCAGTAGACAGAGCCCCGGCTACACCTTC. Protein: CASRQSPGYTF. This chain joins TRBV19 and TRBJ1-2; unclear D gene. This CDR3 region has 11 residues. V was shortened by 6 bases and J by 8 bases, with 10 bases between the two germline ends. Germline V lookup: CDR1 LNHDA, CDR2 SQIVND (reference sequence).

This chain connects TRBV21-1 to TRBJ2-1; TRBD2, the table's D call, lacks a check against the DNA. TRBV21-1 is flagged as a pseudogene. CDR3 length: 16 residues. The CDR3 DNA follows: TGTGCCAGCAGCAAGGTCCGACTACGGCGGTCGGGGATAAGGATCTTC. Encoded protein: CASSKVRLRRSGIRIF.

In DNA, the CDR3 is TGTGCCAGAACGACAAGGGACAGCACCTACGAGCAGTACTTC. Translated, it gives CARTTRDSTYEQYF. The chain is built from TRBV2 and TRBJ2-7, with 7 bases lining up with TRBD1. CDR3 length: 14 residues. CDR1 and CDR2 from the germline V gene are SNHLY and FYNNEI. J lost 2 bases, V lost 9 bases, and 10 bases had no gene match.

This clone occurred once. The J gene is TRBJ2-5, the V gene TRBV6-6; TRBD1 might be the D (5 bases). Germline values: CDR1 MNHNY, CDR2 SVGAGI (reference sequence). This CDR3 has 14 residues. Trimming stripped 0 bases from V and 5 bases from J, with 10 bases between. CDR3 sequence (DNA): TGTGCCAGCAGTTACTCGAATTCAGGGGAGACCCAGTACTTC. As protein: CASSYSNSGETQYF.